This is a list of T cell receptor beta chains from one sample in a study of T cell clones after liver transplantation. The method was immunoSEQ multiplex PCR; TCRdb's version includes in-frame clones alone and lacks a portion of them. The sample has 90,000 to 120,000 clones; approximately 78% are singletons. This material consisted of CD4+ T cells from blood, taken before liver transplant. The receptors derive from a human donor who received a liver transplant. Both conserved end residues are part of each CDR3. A D gene is named only where the DNA matches it firmly. Clone size is stated in some rows and not others, as once, few, many or a class when expanded.

CDR3 DNA,CDR3 protein,clone size,J gene,D gene,V gene
TGTGCCAGCAGCCAGGACATGGGACAGAGGAGCTACGAGCAGTACTTC,CASSQDMGQRSYEQYF,.,TRBJ2-7,TRBD1,TRBV7-9
TGTGCCAGCAGTGACTTTAACAGGGGGTCGTCTGGGGCCAACGTCCTGACTTTC,CASSDFNRGSSGANVLTF,.,TRBJ2-6,TRBD1,TRBV6-4
TGTGCCAGCTCACCGGGGCGCGGCTATGGCTACACCTTC,CASSPGRGYGYTF,.,TRBJ1-2,.,TRBV18
TGTGCCAGCAGTCCTGGTAGGGGTTATCAGCCCCAGCATTTT,CASSPGRGYQPQHF,.,TRBJ1-5,.,TRBV6-1
TGTGCCAGCAGCGTGCCCACTGAAGCTTTCTTT,CASSVPTEAFF,.,TRBJ1-1,.,TRBV28
TGTGCCAGCGGCACATCGGGGACACAGCCCCAGCATTTT,CASGTSGTQPQHF,.,TRBJ1-5,.,TRBV28
TGTGCCAGCAGCCGAGACAGGGAGAGAGCTTTCTTT,CASSRDRERAFF,.,TRBJ1-1,TRBD1,TRBV11-2
TGCGCCAGCAGCCAAGTTTTTGCACAGGGGGGCGTCTCTGGGGCCAACGTCCTGACTTTC,CASSQVFAQGGVSGANVLTF,.,TRBJ2-6,TRBD1,TRBV4-1
TGTGCCAGCAGCCAAGTTCCACTCGCCTACAATGAGCAGTTCTTC,CASSQVPLAYNEQFF,.,TRBJ2-1,.,TRBV4-2
TGTGCCAGCAGCTTCGGTCAGGGGTCTTCACCCCTCCACTTT,CASSFGQGSSPLHF,.,TRBJ1-6,.,TRBV7-2
TGTGCCAGTAGCGGACTAGCGGGAGGGCCGCGCTCCTACGAGCAGTACTTC,CASSGLAGGPRSYEQYF,.,TRBJ2-7,TRBD2,TRBV19
TGTGCCACCAGCAGGCACACAGGGGACCAGCCCCAGCATTTT,CATSRHTGDQPQHF,.,TRBJ1-5,TRBD1,TRBV15
TGTGCCAGCAAGGAGGGGGGACATGGCTACACCTTC,CASKEGGHGYTF,.,TRBJ1-2,.,TRBV2
TGTGCCAGCAGTTACGATCAGGGCTCTGGGGCCAACGTCCTGACTTTC,CASSYDQGSGANVLTF,.,TRBJ2-6,.,TRBV6-5
TGTGCCAGCACCAACTCCGGACGGGGAAGGGACTACGAGCAGTACTTC,CASTNSGRGRDYEQYF,few,TRBJ2-7,.,TRBV2
TGTGCCTGGAAGGGACAGACGAACACCGGGGAGCTGTTTTTT,CAWKGQTNTGELFF,few,TRBJ2-2,TRBD1,TRBV30
TGTGCCAGCAGTTCCCCCGGGCTCAGAGAAAAACTGTTTTTT,CASSSPGLREKLFF,.,TRBJ1-4,.,TRBV25-1
TGTGCCAGCAGTTTTAGCCAATTACAGGGGGCGGGAGGCTACACCTTC,CASSFSQLQGAGGYTF,.,TRBJ1-2,TRBD1,TRBV27
TGCGCCAGCAGCTTCAGACCCGCGCAGGGAGACGAAAAACTGTTTTTT,CASSFRPAQGDEKLFF,.,TRBJ1-4,.,TRBV5-1
TGCGCCAGCAGCTTAGCGGACAGCTATGGCTACACCTTC,CASSLADSYGYTF,.,TRBJ1-2,.,TRBV5-1
TGTGCCAGCAGCTACCGGGGGGGCCAAGAGACCCAGTACTTC,CASSYRGGQETQYF,.,TRBJ2-5,TRBD2,TRBV7-3
TGTGCCAGCAGCTCTTACTCTGGGGGAGAGACCCAGTACTTC,CASSSYSGGETQYF,.,TRBJ2-5,.,TRBV7-2
TGTGCCAGCAGCTTATCCAGGGGGAACACCGGGGAGCTGTTTTTT,CASSLSRGNTGELFF,few,TRBJ2-2,.,TRBV7-3
TGTACCAGCAGCCAAGATAAGTCGGGACAGGTTGTGGGCTACACCTTC,CTSSQDKSGQVVGYTF,.,TRBJ1-2,TRBD1,TRBV4-2